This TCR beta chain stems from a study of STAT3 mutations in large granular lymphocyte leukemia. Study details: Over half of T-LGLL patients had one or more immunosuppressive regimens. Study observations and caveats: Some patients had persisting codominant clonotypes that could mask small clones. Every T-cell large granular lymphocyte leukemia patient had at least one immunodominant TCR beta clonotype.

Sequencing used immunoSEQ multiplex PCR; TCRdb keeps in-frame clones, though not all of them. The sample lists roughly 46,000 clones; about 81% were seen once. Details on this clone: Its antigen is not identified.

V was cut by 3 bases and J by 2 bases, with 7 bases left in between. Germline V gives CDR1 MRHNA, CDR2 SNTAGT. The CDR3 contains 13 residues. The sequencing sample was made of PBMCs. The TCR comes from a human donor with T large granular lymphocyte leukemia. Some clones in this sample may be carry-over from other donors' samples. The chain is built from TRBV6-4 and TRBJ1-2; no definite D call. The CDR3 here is CASSEFHNYGYTF. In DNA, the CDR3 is TGTGCCAGCAGTGAGTTCCACAACTATGGCTACACCTTC.